Listed here are 25 T cell receptor beta chains from one sample, sequenced in a study of blood T cell repertoires in COVID-19 (dated by TCRdb to about 2020). Libraries were made using the immunoSEQ multiplex PCR assay. As stored in TCRdb, this immuneACCESS dataset retains in-frame rearrangements with V and J assigned. A fraction of the clones does not appear; measured against another copy, unresolved V genes explain less than half of the discrepancy, and the remainder lacks a known reason. The sample data list fewer than 500,000 clones, and roughly 87% of these were observed just once. Of the sample, 0.7% is held by the ten largest clones. The specimen was PBMCs or T cells enriched from blood (not recorded which). All receptors come from a woman aged 18-29 years who had recovered from COVID-19.

The CDR3 DNA sequence: TGTGCCAGCAGCTCTGGCAGGGGGGTCACAGATACGCAGTATTTT. It is translated as CASSSGRGVTDTQYF. The chain couples TRBV11-3 to TRBJ2-3, with a weak D call TRBD1 (7 bases). Looked up from germline, CDR1 is SGHNT and CDR2 is YENEEA. The length of the CDR3 is 15 residues. V gave up 4 bases and J gave up 2 bases, with 13 bases separating them.

This chain joins TRBV3-1 (or the pseudogene TRBV3-2) and TRBJ1-2; D ambiguous. Germline V CDR1 and CDR2: LGHDT, YNNKEL (reference sequence). The CDR3 is made up of 16 amino acids. V lost 0 bases and J lost 2, with 13 bases in between. In DNA, the CDR3 is TGTGCCAGCAGCCAAGATTTGGACGCGGGGAACTATGGCTACACCTTC. This codes for CASSQDLDAGNYGYTF.

The chain employs TRBV19 and TRBJ1-2; D is ambiguous. The germline V and J ends were trimmed by 5 bases and 3 bases, with 4 bases remaining between them. This CDR3 spans 11 amino acids. Germline-derived CDR1 and CDR2 are LNHDA and SQIVND (reference sequence). Here the CDR3 reads CASSAYYGYTF. In DNA form, the CDR3 reads TGTGCCAGTAGTGCGTACTATGGCTACACCTTC. Combining the CDR3 with reference TRBV19 and TRBJ1-2 gives the whole variable domain DGGITQSPKYLFRKEGQNVTLSCEQNLNHDAMYWYRQDPGQGLRLIYYSQIVNDFQKGDIAEGYSVSREKKESFPLTVTSAQKNPTAFYLCASSAYYGYTFGSGTRLTVV.

This clone has a handful of counts. Other nucleotide sequences from this sample produce the same CDR3. V is TRBV5-1 and J is TRBJ2-7; D may be TRBD2 (6 bases). The CDR3 has 14 amino acids. Deletions cut 0 bases from V and 1 base from J, with 8 bases between. CDR1 and CDR2 from the germline V gene are SGHRS and YFSETQ. Here the CDR3 reads CASSLEAGSYEQYF. The CDR3, as DNA: TGCGCCAGCAGCTTGGAGGCGGGATCCTACGAGCAGTACTTC.

The chain couples TRBV7-9 to TRBJ2-5; no firm D call. From germline, CDR1 is SEHNR and CDR2 FQNEAQ (reference sequence). Trimming pared 5 bases from V and 2 bases from J, leaving 12 bases between. The CDR3 sequence is 14 residues long. CDR3 nucleotides: TGTGCCAGCAGCGAAGACTGGAGACAAGAGACCCAGTACTTC. Protein sequence: CASSEDWRQETQYF. The whole variable domain, remainder taken from reference TRBV7-9 and TRBJ2-5, is DTGVSQNPRHKITKRGQNVTFRCDPISEHNRLYWYRQTLGQGPEFLTYFQNEAQLEKSRLLSDRFSAERPKGSFSTLEIQRTEQGDSAMYLCASSEDWRQETQYFGPGTRLLVL.

This chain connects TRBV28 to TRBJ1-6; 9 nucleotides match TRBD1. The CDR3 has 15 amino acids. The V gene end was trimmed by 3 bases and the J gene end by 9 bases; junction bases not matched to a gene: 6. Germline CDR1 reads MDHEN; CDR2 reads SYDVKM. Written as DNA, the CDR3 is TGTGCCAGCAGTTTTGACAGGGGGTTACGTTCACCCCTCCACTTT. Its protein is CASSFDRGLRSPLHF.

This chain connects TRBV7-8 to TRBJ2-6; D is possibly TRBD2 (6 bases). This CDR3 comprises 14 residues. The V end was cut by 0 bases, the J end by 8 bases, with 8 bases between. Germline V CDR1 and CDR2: SGHVS, FQNEAQ. The CDR3 sequence: CASSLAAGTNVLTF. Here the CDR3 DNA reads TGTGCCAGCAGCTTAGCGGCGGGGACCAACGTCCTGACTTTC. The entire variable domain, with the rest obtained from reference TRBV7-8 and TRBJ2-6, is as follows: GAGVSQSPRYKVAKRGQDVALRCDPISGHVSLFWYQQALGQGPEFLTYFQNEAQLDKSGLPSDRFFAERPEGSVSTLKIQRTQQEDSAVYLCASSLAAGTNVLTFGAGSRLTVL.

The rearrangement joins TRBV30 to TRBJ1-2, with D unresolved. V was trimmed by 1 base and J by 1 base, leaving 4 bases between them. CDR1 is GTSNPN, CDR2 SVGIG, per germline (reference sequence). The CDR3 has 12 residues. CDR3 amino acids: CAWSGYNYGYTF. CDR3 sequence (DNA): TGTGCCTGGAGTGGCTATAACTATGGCTACACCTTC.

This chain joins TRBV6-1 and TRBJ1-5; tentative D call: TRBD1 (6 bases). The CDR3 runs 16 residues. V was trimmed by 6 bases and J by 5 bases, leaving 20 bases between them. The germline gives CDR1 MNHNS, CDR2 SASEGT. The CDR3 is CASRELRGGWDQPQHF. The CDR3 nucleotides are TGTGCCAGCAGGGAACTCAGGGGAGGGTGGGATCAGCCCCAGCATTTT.

This clone was seen more than once but under ten times. The V and J genes are TRBV2 and TRBJ1-2; 7 bases fit TRBD1. V shed 3 bases, J shed 8 bases, and the junction held 9 bases outside the gene matches. Per germline, CDR1 SNHLY and CDR2 FYNNEI. There are 14 residues in the CDR3. CDR3 DNA sequence: TGTGCCAGCAGTGATGACCTGACAGGGCGCGGCTACACCTTC. Amino acids: CASSDDLTGRGYTF. Based on the CDR3 plus reference TRBV2 and TRBJ1-2, the full variable domain is EPEVTQTPSHQVTQMGQEVILRCVPISNHLYFYWYRQILGQKVEFLVSFYNNEISEKSEIFDDQFSVERPDGSNFTLKIRSTKLEDSAMYFCASSDDLTGRGYTFGSGTRLTVV.

The count of this clone is one. V gene TRBV5-6 combines with J gene TRBJ2-5, with no clear D. The germline V and J ends were trimmed by 2 bases and 2 bases, with 10 bases remaining between them. CDR1 and CDR2 (germline): SGHDT, YYEEEE. The CDR3 loop spans 14 amino acids. CDR3 amino acids: CASSFVPSQETQYF. The CDR3 coding sequence is TGTGCCAGCAGCTTCGTGCCTAGTCAAGAGACCCAGTACTTC.

The V call is TRBV15, the J call TRBJ2-3; 9 bases match TRBD1. With V trimmed by 4 bases and J by 3 bases, 8 bases remained unmatched. Per the germline V gene, CDR1 is LNHNV and CDR2 is YYDKDF (reference sequence). The CDR3 extends over 16 amino acids. This CDR3 reads CATSTTGTGRTDTQYF. The CDR3 coding sequence is TGTGCCACCAGCACTACCGGGACAGGGAGAACAGATACGCAGTATTTT.

CDR3 in DNA: TGTGCCAGCAGTTTGATGACTAGCGGGGCGTCCTACAATGAGCAGTTCTTC. Encoded protein: CASSLMTSGASYNEQFF. V gene TRBV27 combines with J gene TRBJ2-1; 11 nucleotides align to TRBD2. The CDR3 contains 17 residues. The V gene's germline CDR1 is MNHEY and CDR2 SMNVEV (reference sequence). The V and J ends lost 3 bases and 1 base, in that order; junction bases with no gene match: 5.

The chain uses TRBV3-1 (or the pseudogene TRBV3-2) and TRBJ2-1; perhaps TRBD2 as D (7 bases). V gave up 4 bases and J gave up 7 bases, with 14 bases separating them. Germline V gives CDR1 LGHDT, CDR2 YNNKEL (reference sequence). There are 14 residues in the CDR3. The CDR3 bases are TGTGCCAGCAGCCGACGGGGGGCCGGGAATGAGCAGTTCTTC. It specifies CASSRRGAGNEQFF.

V is TRBV30 and J is TRBJ1-1, with a possible D match to TRBD1 (5 bases). Germline V gives CDR1 GTSNPN, CDR2 SVGIG (reference sequence). The V end was cut by 4 bases, the J end by 1 base, with 10 bases between. CDR3 size: 13 residues. The CDR3: CAWIDRPNTEAFF. CDR3 DNA: TGTGCCTGGATCGACAGACCGAACACTGAAGCTTTCTTT.

The CDR3 coding sequence is TGCAGTGCTAGTGAAGGACTAGCGCTCGGCACAGATACGCAGTATTTT. Protein: CSASEGLALGTDTQYF. This rearrangement joins TRBV20-1 to TRBJ2-3; 9 nucleotides agree with TRBD2. Per germline, CDR1 DFQATT and CDR2 SNEGSKA (reference sequence). The CDR3 contains 16 residues. V was pared by 3 bases and J by 1 base, with 8 bases of the junction left unmatched.

This clone occurred once. The chain is built from TRBV3-1 (or the pseudogene TRBV3-2) and TRBJ2-7; 7 bases match TRBD2. J gave up 2 bases and V 3 bases, and 4 bases lay outside the gene matches. Germline values: CDR1 LGHDT, CDR2 YNNKEL (reference sequence). The CDR3 has 14 amino acids. CDR3 sequence reads: CASSQGGVTYEQYF. CDR3 in DNA: TGTGCCAGCAGCCAGGGGGGGGTGACCTACGAGCAGTACTTC.

V usage is TRBV3-1 (or the pseudogene TRBV3-2) and J usage is TRBJ1-4, with D unclear. Germline CDR1 reads LGHDT; CDR2 reads YNNKEL (reference sequence). V lost 6 bases, J lost 5 bases, and 16 bases lay in between. The CDR3 covers 15 residues. CDR3 region: CASSPDRRFNEKLFF. The CDR3 DNA reads TGTGCCAGCAGTCCAGACCGGAGATTCAATGAAAAACTGTTTTTT.

The chain recombines TRBV5-6 with TRBJ2-1, with D maybe TRBD1 (6 bases). CDR1 is SGHDT, CDR2 YYEEEE, per germline. The CDR3 extends over 15 amino acids. Between the trimmed V and J ends, which lost 3 bases and 10 bases, there was a span of 20 bases. CDR3 sequence (DNA): TGTGCCAGCAGCTATGGGCCAGGGGATGACCGAGAGCAGTTCTTC. This encodes CASSYGPGDDREQFF.

The chain uses TRBV7-2 and TRBJ1-4; tentatively, D is TRBD1 (6 bases). This CDR3 region has 15 residues. Per the germline V gene, CDR1 is SGHTA and CDR2 is FQGNSA. V was trimmed by 6 bases and J by 7 bases, leaving 18 bases between them. The CDR3 loop is CASSSREGGSEKLFF. The DNA of the CDR3 is TGTGCCAGCAGTTCGAGGGAGGGGGGTAGTGAAAAACTGTTTTTT.

This chain joins TRBV6-1 and TRBJ2-2; perhaps TRBD2 as D (6 bases). V was clipped by 1 base and J by 0 bases, with 6 bases between them. The CDR3 extends over 15 amino acids. Looked up from germline, CDR1 is MNHNS and CDR2 is SASEGT. The CDR3 reads CASSEGGANTGELFF. The CDR3 DNA is TGTGCCAGCAGTGAAGGGGGGGCGAACACCGGGGAGCTGTTTTTT.

This clone was seen only once. Written as DNA, the CDR3 is TGCGCCAGCAGCTTGAGAGGACAGGGCACGGAGGGGGCTTTCTTT. It specifies CASSLRGQGTEGAFF. The J gene is TRBJ1-1, the V gene TRBV5-1; 8 bases are shared with TRBD1. The V gene's germline CDR1 is SGHRS and CDR2 YFSETQ. This CDR3 region has 15 residues. Unmatched junction bases numbered 13, after V lost 1 base and J lost 11 bases.

This chain uses TRBV6-5 with TRBJ1-5; tentative D call: TRBD1 (6 bases). V gave up 6 bases and J gave up 2 bases, with 14 bases separating them. The CDR3 spans 15 residues. Per the germline V gene, CDR1 is MNHEY and CDR2 is SVGAGI. The CDR3 loop reads CASSLEQGRNQPQHF. The CDR3 region has the DNA TGTGCCAGCAGCCTTGAACAGGGACGCAATCAGCCCCAGCATTTT.

The CDR3 DNA reads TGTGCCAGCAGTCATACCGGGACTAGCGGGGGGGGAGATGAGCAGTTCTTC. This translates into CASSHTGTSGGGDEQFF. The chain uses TRBV6-6 and TRBJ2-1; 16 positions agree with TRBD2. CDR3 length: 17 residues. The V and J ends lost 5 bases and 8 bases, in that order; junction bases with no gene match: 9. Germline loops: CDR1 MNHNY, CDR2 SVGAGI (reference sequence).

The CDR3: CASSLQGATAEAFF. The CDR3 coding sequence is TGTGCCAGCAGCCTACAGGGGGCAACGGCTGAAGCTTTCTTT. The gene calls are TRBV7-9 and TRBJ1-1; 9 bases are shared with TRBD1. The V segment lost 5 bases and the J segment 6 bases; nucleotides outside the gene matches: 7. CDR1 is SEHNR, CDR2 FQNEAQ, per germline (reference sequence). The CDR3 sequence is 14 residues long.